This T cell receptor beta chain was profiled in a study of T cells after yellow fever vaccination. Generation of TCR cDNA used 5'RACE template switching (which added a universal primer site and UMIs). TCRdb called the 5' RACE reads again in MiXCR, with one record for every CDR3 protein. The sample holds some 320,000 distinct CDR3 sequences, approximately 9% seen once. The CDR3 has 14 amino acids. Germline V gives CDR1 SGHTS, CDR2 YDEGEE. The ends were cut back, 4 bases at V and 10 bases at J, with 17 bases in the middle. The chain couples TRBV5-8 to TRBJ1-4; unclear D gene. Sequencing was performed on PBMCs, taken on the day of the first yellow fever vaccination. The sequence was obtained from a man younger than 30 who received the YFV17D yellow fever vaccine. In DNA form, the CDR3 reads TGTGCCAGCAGCCACGGACGGGCGGATGGAAAACTGTTTTTT. Translated, it gives CASSHGRADGKLFF. Combining the CDR3 with reference TRBV5-8 and TRBJ1-4 gives the whole variable domain EAGVTQSPTHLIKTRGQQATLRCSPISGHTSVYWYQQALGLGLQFLLWYDEGEERNRGNFPPRFSGRQFPNYSSELNVNALELEDSALYLCASSHGRADGKLFFGSGTQLSVL.